The 18 T cell receptor beta chains below all came from one sample that was sequenced in a study of T cell clonality in common variable immunodeficiency. Profiled with immunoSEQ multiplex PCR; TCRdb holds only in-frame clones, not every one. Sampling found 30,000 to 40,000 clones, none seen once. The sample comprised peripheral blood mononuclear cells. The receptors were gathered from a person aged 18 to 70 in good health.

This clone was seen a few times. This clone may be a read error of a much larger clone one base away. Read coverage stops 3 residues before the CDR3 terminus; the germline J gene supplies the remainder. V is TRBV7-3 and J is TRBJ2-3, with 11 bases aligning to TRBD1. This CDR3 comprises 13 residues. The germline V gene has CDR1 SGHTA and CDR2 FQGTGA. The chain's CDR3 is CSSGQGAGDTQYF. The covered CDR3 bases are TGTTCCAGTGGACAGGGGGCAGGAGATACG.

This clone showed up many times. The read terminates 3 residues before the CDR3 end, so the remaining end is supplied by the germline J gene. V usage is TRBV5-1 and J usage is TRBJ2-5, with TRBD1 matching over 10 bases. This CDR3 has 15 amino acids. V dropped 4 bases and J dropped 5; count of bases not matched to a gene: 8. CDR1 SGHRS and CDR2 YFSETQ come from the germline V gene. The sequenced part of the CDR3 DNA is TGCGCCAGCAGCCCGGGGACAGGGGACAAGGAGACC. Protein sequence: CASSPGTGDKET. The CDR3 in full is CASSPGTGDKETQYF.

This clone was found a few times. One junction end disagrees with the germline gene, perhaps due to a read error. With the read ending 3 residues before the CDR3 end, the germline J gene is used to fill in that end. This CDR3 is also generated by other DNA sequences in the sample. The rearrangement joins TRBV30 to TRBJ1-3; TRBD1 might be the D (5 bases). Germline assignment: CDR1 GTSNPN and CDR2 SVGIG (reference sequence). The CDR3 covers 14 residues. The CDR3 region is CAWSLDSSGNTIYF. Incomplete CDR3 DNA: TGTGCCTGGAGTCTAGACAGCTCTGGAAACACG.

This clone has a count of ten or more. The read ends 3 residues shy of where the CDR3 ends; the end is completed using the germline J gene. The chain has TRBV5-1 and TRBJ1-1, with a possible D match to TRBD1 (6 bases). V was cut by 0 bases and J by 6 bases, with 12 bases left in between. CDR1 and CDR2 from the germline V gene are SGHRS and YFSETQ. This CDR3 contains 14 residues. The CDR3 bases that were read are TGCGCCAGCAGCTTGGCGGGGGGGCTCTCTGAA. Protein sequence: CASSLAGGLSE. The whole CDR3 protein reads CASSLAGGLSEAFF.

In its sample, this clone was seen many times. The observed sequence ends 3 residues before the CDR3 terminus, with the missing tail filled in from the germline J gene. V and J are TRBV19 and TRBJ2-5; D might be TRBD1 (5 bases). The CDR3 totals 13 residues. The V and J ends lost 1 base and 5 bases respectively, with 8 bases between them. Per germline, CDR1 LNHDA and CDR2 SQIVND (reference sequence). CDR3 bases read: TGTGCCAGTAGTATAGGGGGCGGCGAGACC. Translation: CASSIGGGET. The full CDR3 protein reads CASSIGGGETQYF.

This clone was detected ten times or more. The CDR3 end is not reached by the read, which stops 3 residues before it; the germline J gene fills it in. The V gene is TRBV5-1, the J gene TRBJ1-2; D is ambiguous. The CDR3 covers 13 residues. Germline assignment: CDR1 SGHRS and CDR2 YFSETQ. Partial CDR3 DNA: TGCGCCAGCAGCTTGGAGGCGGTTGGCGGC. Its translation is CASSLEAVGG. The full CDR3 sequence reads CASSLEAVGGYTF.

On this clone itself: The CDR3 end falls 3 residues outside the read, so it is completed with the germline J gene. The rearrangement links TRBV2 to TRBJ1-3; D unresolved. In germline, CDR1 is SNHLY, CDR2 FYNNEI. V was pared by 3 bases and J by 4 bases, with 16 bases between. This CDR3 contains 16 residues. The CDR3: CASSEGSGGYGNTIYF. CDR3 bases read: TGTGCCAGCAGTGAGGGTAGCGGCGGGTACGGAAACACC.

The sample holds many counts of this clone. From the germline J gene comes the end of the CDR3, since the read stops 3 residues before it. The chain uses TRBV20-1 and TRBJ1-2; D gene unclear. Per the germline V gene, CDR1 is DFQATT and CDR2 is SNEGSKA (reference sequence). The CDR3 loop spans 15 amino acids. The V gene lost 1 base and the J gene lost 0 bases, with 12 bases spanning the gap. The CDR3 DNA, read in part, is TGCAGTGCTAGAGCCCGACTCTCAGCTAACTATGGC. Protein: CSARARLSANYG. In full, the CDR3 is CSARARLSANYGYTF.

This clone has ten or more counts. Read coverage stops 3 residues before the CDR3 terminus; the germline J gene supplies the remainder. V and J are TRBV19 and TRBJ2-2; 14 nucleotides agree with TRBD2. V lost 7 bases, J lost 3 bases, and 10 bases stayed unmatched. Germline V gene sequence: CDR1 LNHDA, CDR2 SQIVND (reference sequence). The CDR3 consists of 18 residues. The sequenced part of the CDR3 DNA is TGTGCCAGTACTAGAGGGACTAGCGGGAGAATAGACACCGGGGAG. This gives the protein CASTRGTSGRIDTGE. The CDR3 in full is CASTRGTSGRIDTGELFF.

Many counts were recorded for this clone. The read ends 3 residues before the CDR3 terminus; that terminus is restored from the germline J gene. The J gene is TRBJ2-7, the V gene TRBV30, with a possible D match to TRBD2 (6 bases). Between the trimmed V and J ends, which lost 6 bases and 0 bases, there was a span of 15 bases. CDR3 size: 14 residues. Germline V gives CDR1 GTSNPN, CDR2 SVGIG (reference sequence). The CDR3 bases that were read are TGTGCCTGTATGGTTTGGAGGGGCTCCTACGAG. This gives the protein CACMVWRGSYE. The entire CDR3 protein is CACMVWRGSYEQYF.

On this clone itself: A read error may be the cause here, since a much bigger clone is one base away. The CDR3 extends 3 residues past the end of the read, so its final part is completed from the germline J gene. The genes are TRBV7-9 and TRBJ2-5; TRBD1 matches 7 bases. CDR1 is SEHNR and CDR2 is FQNEAQ in the germline V gene (reference sequence). The CDR3 is 15 residues long. The CDR3 here is CGSSIKTGVSETQYF. The sequenced CDR3 bases are TGTGGCAGCAGCATAAAAACAGGGGTCAGCGAGACC.

This clone showed up many times. Read coverage stops 3 residues before the CDR3 terminus; the germline J gene supplies the remainder. The chain has TRBV29-1 and TRBJ2-2; no firm D call. The germline V gene encodes CDR1 SQVTM and CDR2 ANQGSEA. The CDR3 runs 12 residues. V was trimmed by 4 bases and J by 7 bases, leaving 10 bases between them. The CDR3 reads CSVGAGGGELFF. CDR3 DNA (partial): TGCAGCGTTGGGGCAGGTGGCGGGGAG.

The sample holds many counts of this clone. The read ends 3 residues shy of where the CDR3 ends; the end is completed using the germline J gene. V usage is TRBV7-2 and J usage is TRBJ2-3, with D possibly being TRBD2 (6 bases). The CDR3 length is 14 residues. Germline V gene lookup returns CDR1 SGHTA and CDR2 FQGNSA. V lost 7 bases to trimming and J lost 3 bases, with 14 bases between them. CDR3 sequence reads: CASTKWGETDTQYF. The CDR3 bases that were read are TGTGCCAGCACCAAATGGGGGGAAACAGATACG.

There are many counts of this clone. The read terminates 3 residues before the CDR3 end, so the remaining end is supplied by the germline J gene. The V gene is TRBV7-2, the J gene TRBJ1-5; 7 positions agree with TRBD1. Germline V lookup: CDR1 SGHTA, CDR2 FQGNSA. The CDR3 spans 15 residues. With 5 bases clipped from V and 2 bases from J, the junction kept 6 bases outside the gene matches. The CDR3 DNA, read in part, is TGTGCCAGCAGCCCCCCCGGGACAGGCAATCAGCCC. This gives the protein CASSPPGTGNQP. The whole CDR3 is CASSPPGTGNQPQHF.

Ten or more counts support this clone. The CDR3 end lies 3 residues beyond the end of the read and is filled in from the germline J gene. The chain recombines TRBV20-1 with TRBJ1-1; 12 bases fit TRBD1. This CDR3 region has 14 residues. Germline V gene lookup returns CDR1 DFQATT and CDR2 SNEGSKA (reference sequence). CDR3 bases read: TGCAGTGCGAGGACCGGGACAGGGGGCTTCGAA. As protein: CSARTGTGGFE. The entire CDR3 reads CSARTGTGGFEAFF.

Comment on this clone: Just one base apart from a much larger clone, this may be a read error. Read coverage stops 3 residues before the CDR3 terminus; the germline J gene supplies the remainder. This chain connects TRBV30 to TRBJ2-3, with TRBD1 matching over 7 bases. There are 14 residues in the CDR3. Germline V gene data show CDR1 as GTSNPN and CDR2 as SVGIG (reference sequence). The DNA read from the CDR3 is TGTGCCTGGAGTTATCAAGGGGGCAATCAGCCG. This sequence encodes CAWSYQGGNQP. The complete CDR3 protein is CAWSYQGGNQPQYF.

Concerning this clone: Sequencing ends 3 residues short of the CDR3 end; the germline J gene provides the rest. V and J are TRBV7-9 and TRBJ2-5; 10 bases match TRBD2. Germline V gives CDR1 SEHNR, CDR2 FQNEAQ (reference sequence). J was trimmed by 5 bases and V by 8 bases; bases with no gene match: 11. The CDR3 runs to 15 residues. The CDR3 reads CASGPGLAGDETQYF. The DNA read from the CDR3 is TGTGCCAGCGGCCCCGGCCTAGCGGGAGACGAGACC.

This clone was picked up many times. The CDR3 end is not reached by the read, which stops 3 residues before it; the germline J gene fills it in. V is TRBV20-1 and J is TRBJ1-1, with 8 bases that match TRBD1. The CDR3 has 14 residues. Per germline, CDR1 DFQATT and CDR2 SNEGSKA (reference sequence). Trimming took 5 bases from V and 3 from J; bases not matched to a gene: 8. The CDR3 DNA, read in part, is TGCAGTGCTCCTGGACAGGGCTCGGACACTGAA. This gives the protein CSAPGQGSDTE. The full CDR3 protein is CSAPGQGSDTEAFF.